This T cell receptor beta chain was recorded in a study of shared clonotypes between healthy human individuals. Study at large: Two women and three men aged 18 to 49 made up the donors.

General study findings and limits: Among the subsets, naive ones generally showed larger estimated richness than memory ones. Apart from blood, nothing was sampled; tissue repertoires likely differ.

Turning to this clone: Its antigen is still unknown.

Several immunoSEQ plates received, in even portions, the genomic DNA of each subset. This table comes from immunoSEQ multiplex PCR, and its TCRdb copy is limited to in-frame clones, with some not included. The data contain roughly 2.1 million clones, about 93% of them singletons. V gave up 7 bases and J gave up 8 bases; unmatched junction bases: 7. The CDR3 is made up of 14 amino acids. Looked up from germline, CDR1 is MNHEY and CDR2 is SMNVEV (reference sequence). Naive CD8 cells were CD45RO-negative, positively selected for CCR7, excluding terminally differentiated effector memory CD45RA+ cells. The sequence was collected from a man aged 18 to 30 in good health. Some clones in this sample may be carry-over from other donors' samples. J is TRBJ1-4 and V is TRBV27, with TRBD1 identical over 10 bases. Specimen: naive CD8+ T cells from PBMCs. The CDR3 sequence: CASKIDRGREKLFF. The CDR3 DNA reads TGTGCCAGCAAAATAGACAGGGGGCGAGAAAAACTGTTTTTT.